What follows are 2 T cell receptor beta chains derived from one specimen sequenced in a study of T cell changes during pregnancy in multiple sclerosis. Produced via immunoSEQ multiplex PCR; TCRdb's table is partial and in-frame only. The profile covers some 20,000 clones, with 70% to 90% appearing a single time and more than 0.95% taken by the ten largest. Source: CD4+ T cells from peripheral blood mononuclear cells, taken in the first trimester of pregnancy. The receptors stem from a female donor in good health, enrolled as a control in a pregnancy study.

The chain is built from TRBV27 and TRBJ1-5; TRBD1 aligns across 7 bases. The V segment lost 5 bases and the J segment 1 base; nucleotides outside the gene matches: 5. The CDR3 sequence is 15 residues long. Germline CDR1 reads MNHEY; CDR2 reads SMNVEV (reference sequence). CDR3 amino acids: CASSPRQGSNQPQHF. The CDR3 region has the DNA TGTGCCAGCAGTCCCCGACAGGGAAGCAATCAGCCCCAGCATTTT.

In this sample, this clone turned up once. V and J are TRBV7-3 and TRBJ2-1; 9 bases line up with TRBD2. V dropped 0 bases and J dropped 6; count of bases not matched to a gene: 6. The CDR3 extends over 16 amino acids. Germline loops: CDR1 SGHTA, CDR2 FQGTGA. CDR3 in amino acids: CASSLTFASGINEQFF. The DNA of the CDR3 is TGTGCCAGCAGCTTAACGTTTGCTAGCGGGATCAATGAGCAGTTCTTC.